This TCR beta chain stems from a study of Tregs in tolerant kidney transplant recipients. About this clone: Its antigen is unidentified. The read ends 3 residues early relative to the CDR3; the germline J gene fills the gap.

Study-level points and caveats: Validation in larger populations is needed because few patients were studied. This study did not directly address biological reproducibility.

Germline V gene lookup returns CDR1 LNHDA and CDR2 SQIVND (reference sequence). The CDR3 totals 17 residues. The trim removed 5 bases at V and 3 bases at J, leaving 12 bases unmatched. The table came from immunoSEQ multiplex PCR; TCRdb's copy has only in-frame clones and leaves some out. This listing includes approximately 6,000 clones. The nonmyeloablative bone marrow transplants came from related graft donors, with transient mixed chimerism. The rearrangement uses TRBV19 and TRBJ2-1; the match to TRBD2 covers 8 bases. This material consisted of CD8+ T cells from blood (PBMCs), taken 12 months after the transplant. This clonotype was sampled from a human patient who received a combined kidney and bone marrow transplant. Some T cells may have originated in the graft donor. Partial CDR3 DNA: TGTGCCAGTAGTTTTCCCCAGTTGGGACTAGTCTACAATGAG. Its protein product is CASSFPQLGLVYNE. The whole CDR3 sequence is CASSFPQLGLVYNEQFF.